At least ten counts were recorded for the clone carrying this T cell receptor beta chain. This sample stems from a study of T cells in Graves' hyperthyroidism and ophthalmopathy. TCR beta CDR3 regions were amplified from RNA. The HTBI primer set was used in a first-round RT-PCR of the TCR CDR3. TCRdb independently ran MiXCR on the multiplex PCR reads; one entry per CDR3 protein. The sample lists 500,000 or so distinct CDR3 sequences; more than 15% were seen once. This TCR was sampled from a woman between 18 and 29 years old with Graves' ophthalmopathy. What was sequenced was blood.

The DNA for the CDR3 is TGCAGTGCTAGAGTCTACTATGGGGTGAACACTGAAGCTTTCTTT. It is translated as CSARVYYGVNTEAFF. V usage is TRBV20-1 and J usage is TRBJ1-1; D is undetermined. This CDR3 has 15 amino acids. Germline V gives CDR1 DFQATT, CDR2 SNEGSKA (reference sequence). The V and J ends lost 1 base and 0 bases respectively, with 12 bases between them.